One and the same sample provided the 7 T cell receptor beta chains below, sequenced in a study of T cells expressing NK-cell markers. TCRdb reprocessed the 5' RACE reads and reports one entry per CDR3 protein, with no DNA. The sample data list 120,000 to 150,000 distinct CDR3 sequences. Sample: blood T cells: a sorted CD56 or NKG2C T cell subset, CD4+ or CD8+ T cells, or bulk PBMC T cells (not recorded which). The source is a young man in good health.

The rearrangement joins TRBV6-1 to TRBJ2-4. There are 17 residues in the CDR3. CDR1 MNHNS and CDR2 SASEGT come from the germline V gene. The chain's CDR3 is CASSEENSYGAKNIQYF.

The gene calls are TRBV14 and TRBJ2-7; with no DNA, the TCRdb D assignment of TRBD1 cannot be verified. CDR1 and CDR2 (germline): SGHDN, FVKESK. CDR3 length: 15 amino acids. The CDR3 loop reads CASSPVPGILYEQYF. The full variable domain, rest sourced from reference TRBV14 and TRBJ2-7, is EAGVTQFPSHSVIEKGQTVTLRCDPISGHDNLYWYRRVMGKEIKFLLHFVKESKQDESGMPNNRFLAERTGGTYSTLKVQPAELEDSGVYFCASSPVPGILYEQYFGPGTRLTVT.

The chain combines TRBV4-3 with TRBJ2-1; as DNA is missing, the TRBD2 call by TCRdb cannot be tested. CDR3 length equals 16 residues. Germline V gene data show CDR1 as LGHNA and CDR2 as YSLEER. CDR3 protein: CASSQDWRLAGVEQFF.

The chain joins TRBV20-1 to TRBJ1-2; TCRdb's assignment of TRBD1 cannot be checked, as there is no DNA. This CDR3 contains 13 residues. Germline V gene lookup returns CDR1 DFQATT and CDR2 SNEGSKA (reference sequence). CDR3 loop: CSARDRLNYGYTF.

This sequence joins TRBV19 and TRBJ2-1; TCRdb gives TRBD2 as the D gene, but with no DNA this cannot be confirmed. This CDR3 has 14 residues. Per the germline V gene, CDR1 is LNHDA and CDR2 is SQIVND (reference sequence). The CDR3 spells CASNPGLAGDEQFF.

The V gene is TRBV27, the J gene TRBJ2-1; absent DNA, TCRdb's TRBD1 call cannot be checked. CDR1 is MNHEY, CDR2 SMNVEV, per germline (reference sequence). This CDR3 contains 14 residues. CDR3 amino acids: CASSPGRGGNEQFF.

V is TRBV7-9 and J is TRBJ2-1; TCRdb outputs TRBD1, but without DNA this stays unchecked. The V gene's germline CDR1 is SEHNR and CDR2 FQNEAQ (reference sequence). There are 13 residues in the CDR3. CDR3 sequence: CASFGTPYNEQFF. The full variable domain, its missing parts supplied by reference TRBV7-9 and TRBJ2-1, is DTGVSQNPRHKITKRGQNVTFRCDPISEHNRLYWYRQTLGQGPEFLTYFQNEAQLEKSRLLSDRFSAERPKGSFSTLEIQRTEQGDSAMYLCASFGTPYNEQFFGPGTRLTVL.